This note documents a single T cell receptor beta chain sequence. What it binds is unknown. This entry comes from a study of Ad26.COV2.S vaccination and SARS-CoV-2 variants. Study overall: Ad26.COV2.S given intramuscularly, once or twice 56 days apart.

Only in-frame clones appear in the TCRdb table, and some are missing; sequencing was by immunoSEQ multiplex PCR. The top ten clones hold almost 7.5% of a sample with around 400,000 clones, approximately 83% of them seen once. Study conclusions and caveats: Placebo and vaccine recipients had non-spike TCR breadth that was similar.

This sample's treatment: some 20 received Ad26.COV2.S at low or high dose, single or two shots; 5 received placebo; per-sample allocation not given. Samples were taken on day 63 after the first vaccine or placebo injection. An adult of 18-55 years in Boston served as donor. CDR1 is MNHEY, CDR2 SVGAGI, per germline. This CDR3 spans 15 amino acids. V dropped 5 bases and J dropped 5 bases, with 18 bases sitting between them. The J gene is TRBJ1-1, the V gene TRBV6-5; a possible D gene is TRBD1 (5 bases). The sample was peripheral blood, taken in a trial of Ad26.COV2.S vaccine versus placebo. This clonotype was sampled from a person aged 18-65 years who received the Ad26.COV2.S COVID-19 vaccine or a placebo. The CDR3 DNA reads TGTGCCAGCAGTCTTCCCCCCTCGGGGGGGACTGAAGCTTTCTTT. It is translated as CASSLPPSGGTEAFF.